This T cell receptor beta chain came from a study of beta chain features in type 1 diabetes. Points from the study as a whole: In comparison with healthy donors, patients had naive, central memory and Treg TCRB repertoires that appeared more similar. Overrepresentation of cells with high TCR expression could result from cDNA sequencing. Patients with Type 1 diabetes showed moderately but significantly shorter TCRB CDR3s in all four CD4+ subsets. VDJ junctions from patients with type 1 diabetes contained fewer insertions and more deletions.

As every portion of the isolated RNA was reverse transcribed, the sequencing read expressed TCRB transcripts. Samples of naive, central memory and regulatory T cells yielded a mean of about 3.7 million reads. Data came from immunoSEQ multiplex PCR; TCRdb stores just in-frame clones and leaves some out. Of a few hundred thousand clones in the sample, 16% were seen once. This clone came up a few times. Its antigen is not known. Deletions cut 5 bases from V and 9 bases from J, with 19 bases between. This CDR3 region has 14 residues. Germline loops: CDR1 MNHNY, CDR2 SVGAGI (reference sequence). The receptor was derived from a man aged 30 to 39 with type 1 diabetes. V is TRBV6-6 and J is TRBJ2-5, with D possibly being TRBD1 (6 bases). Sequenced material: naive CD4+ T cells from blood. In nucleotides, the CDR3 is TGTGCCAGCAGTGCTCCGCGGACAGCCAGGGCCCAGTACTTC. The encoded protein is CASSAPRTARAQYF.